Following are 10 T cell receptor beta chains from one sample sequenced in a study of read filtering for tumor transcriptome and immune sequencing. The library was built from roughly 400 ng RNA with molecular barcoded adaptors for alpha/delta and beta/gamma chains. One entry per CDR3 protein results from TCRdb running MiXCR on the reads. Of some 120,000 distinct CDR3 sequences listed, around 13% are singletons. The specimen was a population of CD138-negative cells sorted from bone marrow. These receptors came from a donor aged 40 or older with multiple myeloma.

This clonotype occurred many times. The gene calls are TRBV5-1 and TRBJ2-5; D gene ambiguous. V lost 0 bases, J lost 7 bases, and 13 bases lay in between. Per germline, CDR1 SGHRS and CDR2 YFSETQ. The CDR3 is made up of 14 amino acids. The CDR3 loop is CASSLGVRDGTQYF. CDR3 sequence (DNA): TGCGCCAGCAGCTTGGGCGTGAGAGACGGGACCCAGTACTTC.

This clonotype was seen many times. The V gene is TRBV4-2, the J gene TRBJ1-5; 11 bases line up with TRBD1. CDR3 length: 16 amino acids. Germline V gene sequence: CDR1 LGHNA, CDR2 YNFKEQ. J gave up 2 bases and V 1 base, and 1 base lay outside the gene matches. CDR3 coding DNA: TGTGCCAGCAGCCAAGCGGACAGGGGGCGCAATCAGCCCCAGCATTTT. Protein sequence: CASSQADRGRNQPQHF.

In its sample, this clonotype was seen many times. This chain joins TRBV5-1 and TRBJ2-3; 13 bases are shared with TRBD2. This CDR3 is 16 amino acids long. V shed 3 bases, J shed 2 bases, and the junction held 3 bases outside the gene matches. Germline V gives CDR1 SGHRS, CDR2 YFSETQ. CDR3 nucleotide sequence: TGCGCCAGCAGCTGGGGACTAGCGGGGCTCACAGATACGCAGTATTTT. It specifies CASSWGLAGLTDTQYF.

In regard to this clonotype: A read error may produce the germline difference seen at one junction end. The rearrangement uses TRBV4-1 and TRBJ1-1; possible D gene TRBD1, 6 bases. This CDR3 has 14 residues. The germline CDR1 and CDR2 sequences are MGHRA and YSYEKL. CDR3 DNA: TGCGCCAGCAGCCGCCAAGCCGGACAGACTGGAGCTTTCTTT. Translating gives CASSRQAGQTGAFF.

This clonotype was seen ten or more times. The V gene is TRBV5-1, the J gene TRBJ2-1; 14 nucleotides match TRBD2. V trimming: 0 bases; J trimming: 6 bases; junction bases outside the gene matches: 14. The CDR3 sequence is 20 residues long. Germline V gene data show CDR1 as SGHRS and CDR2 as YFSETQ. CDR3 sequence (DNA): TGCGCCAGCAGCTTGGCCGGTGTTGGGACTAGCGGGAGAGTTGGCAATGAGCAGTTCTTC. Translated, it gives CASSLAGVGTSGRVGNEQFF.

Notes on this clonotype: The conserved phenylalanine or tryptophan is not found at the CDR3 terminus, so this likely reflects a read error. The DNA is left out, because the CDR3 cannot be placed on it with certainty; the CDR3 is given as TCRdb lists it. The chain carries TRBV29-1 and TRBJ2-1. Germline CDR1 and CDR2: SQVTM and ANQGSEA. From its first to its last residue, the CDR3 has 13 amino acids. CDR3 loop: CSVESNSYNERFV.

Points on this clonotype: One end of the junction fails to match germline, which may point to a read error. This chain connects TRBV7-9 to TRBJ2-5; D gene unclear. CDR1 is SEHNR and CDR2 is FQNEAQ in the germline V gene (reference sequence). The CDR3 totals 15 residues. This CDR3 reads CAGSLGEPRQETQYF. The CDR3 DNA sequence: TGTGCCGGCAGCTTAGGCGAGCCGAGACAAGAGACCCAGTACTTC.

This clonotype was seen ten or more times. The chain is built from TRBV29-1 and TRBJ2-6; D uncertain. This CDR3 has 13 residues. With 5 bases removed from V and 0 bases from J, the gap between germline ends came to 5 bases. Germline CDR1 is SQVTM and CDR2 is ANQGSEA. For the CDR3, the DNA is TGCAGCGTTTTCAGCTCTGGGGCCAACGTCCTGACTTTC. This sequence encodes CSVFSSGANVLTF.

As to this clonotype: A much larger clone sits a single nucleotide away, making a read error possible. The chain couples TRBV18 to TRBJ2-3; no definite D call. Trimming cost V 5 bases and J 3 bases, with 9 bases left between them. CDR3 size: 13 residues. In germline, CDR1 is KGHSH, CDR2 LQKENI. This CDR3 reads CASSRLPTDTQYF. Here the CDR3 DNA reads TGTGCCAGCTCAAGACTGCCAACAGATACGCAGTATTTT.

This clonotype has at least ten counts. This CDR3 is CASSLEGTRDTDTQYF. The DNA for the CDR3 is TGTGCCAGCAGCTTGGAGGGGACAAGGGACACAGATACGCAGTATTTT. This chain uses TRBV5-6 with TRBJ2-3; tentatively, D is TRBD1 (6 bases). The CDR3 runs 16 residues. V was shortened by 0 bases and J by 2 bases, with 13 bases between the two germline ends. The V gene's germline CDR1 is SGHDT and CDR2 YYEEEE.